Included here is one TCR beta chain sequence, with context. The data originate from a study of lymphopenia after photon versus proton radiotherapy. Generated by immunoSEQ multiplex PCR, the TCRdb table keeps only in-frame clones and is missing some. The repertoire holds more than 25,000 clones, with roughly nine tenths as singletons. The V gene end was trimmed by 2 bases and the J gene end by 0 bases; junction bases not matched to a gene: 7. Germline assignment: CDR1 SSHAT and CDR2 FNYEAQ (reference sequence). The CDR3 has 18 amino acids. The V call is TRBV7-7, the J call TRBJ2-2, with TRBD2 matching 9 bases. This specimen was peripheral blood, taken from a patient treated with photon-based radiotherapy. The clonotype was recovered from a woman aged 45-60 years with pancreatic cancer. The CDR3 DNA sequence: TGTGCCAGCAGCTTAAATGGTGCTAGCGGGGCGAACACCGGGGAGCTGTTTTTT. Protein: CASSLNGASGANTGELFF.